Listed below are T cell receptor beta chains from one sample, sequenced in a study of CD8 T cells in ankylosing spondylitis. MiXCR was run by TCRdb on the 5' RACE reads, yielding one entry per CDR3 protein. The sample carries 290,000 or so distinct CDR3 sequences, around 20% recorded once. Sequencing input: blood, either unsorted or a sorted T cell fraction (not recorded which). The receptors shown here come from a female donor with ankylosing spondylitis or in good health (not recorded which). CDR3s include the opening cysteine and the closing phenylalanine or tryptophan. A D gene is named only where the DNA matches it firmly. Clone size is shown for a subset of rows, as once, few, many or a class of expanded clone.

d_gene	abundance	v_gene	j_gene	CDR3nt	CDR3aa
TRBD2	.	TRBV20-1	TRBJ2-1	TGCAGTGCTAGAGACGGGACTAGTATTAATGAGCAGTTCTTC	CSARDGTSINEQFF
.	.	TRBV5-1	TRBJ2-3	TGCGCCAGCAGCTTGGCTGTGAGCCCTAGCACAGATACGCAGTATTTT	CASSLAVSPSTDTQYF
TRBD2	.	TRBV4-1	TRBJ2-1	TGCGCCAGCAAGCCGTGGCTAGCGGGGGACAATGAGCAGTTCTTC	CASKPWLAGDNEQFF
.	few	TRBV19	TRBJ1-4	TGTGCCAGTAGTATCCCTGGACAGCATGAAAAACTGTTTTTT	CASSIPGQHEKLFF
TRBD1	.	TRBV29-1	TRBJ2-2	TGCAGCGCCAAGGACAGGGCGAACACCGGGGAGCTGTTTTTT	CSAKDRANTGELFF
.	few	TRBV6-5	TRBJ2-1	TGTGCCAGCAGTTATTCCGAGAGCTCCTACAATGAGCAGTTCTTC	CASSYSESSYNEQFF
.	once	TRBV5-1	TRBJ1-1	TGCGCCAGCAGCCCAGCGGGTATGAACAGTGAAGCTTTCTTT	CASSPAGMNSEAFF
.	few	TRBV20-1	TRBJ2-7	TGCAGTGCCAGTACAGGGTTCGCCTACGAGCAGTACTTC	CSASTGFAYEQYF
.	.	TRBV6-2/TRBV6-3	TRBJ2-1	TGTGCCACCTTTGTACAGGGCTCCTACAATGAGCAGTTCTTC	CATFVQGSYNEQFF
.	.	TRBV20-1	TRBJ1-6	TGCAGTGCGGGGGAAGTATCTTCACCCCTCCACTTT	CSAGEVSSPLHF
.	many	TRBV5-1	TRBJ2-7	TGCGCCAGCAGCTTACACGAGCAGTACTTC	CASSLHEQYF
.	many	TRBV25-1	TRBJ2-1	TGTGCCAGCAGTAGTCCCCAAGTGAGCTCCTACAATGAGCAGTTCTTC	CASSSPQVSSYNEQFF
.	.	TRBV7-2	TRBJ2-7	TGTGCCAGCAGCTTAGTACACGGAGAGCAGTACTTC	CASSLVHGEQYF
TRBD2	.	TRBV20-1	TRBJ2-5	TGCAGTGCCCCCCCCCTAGCGGGCGGTGTTCAAGAGACCCAGTACTTC	CSAPPLAGGVQETQYF
.	many	TRBV12-3/TRBV12-4	TRBJ1-3	TGTGCCAGCAGTTCTGGGCCTCCTGGAAACACCATATATTTT	CASSSGPPGNTIYF
.	many	TRBV29-1	TRBJ2-1	TGCAGCGTTATTCCAATCTCCTACAATGAGCAGTTCTTC	CSVIPISYNEQFF
TRBD2	many	TRBV14	TRBJ2-3	TGTGCCAGCAGCCAAGAACGACCCTGGGGAGGGCGGAATACGCAGTATTTT	CASSQERPWGGRNTQYF
TRBD1	many	TRBV6-1	TRBJ2-7	TGTGCCAGCGCCCGGACAGGGGCTTTGAACGAGCAGTACTTC	CASARTGALNEQYF
TRBD2	.	TRBV24-1	TRBJ2-3	TGTGCCACCAGTGACGGGACTAGCGGGTCCATGGGGGATACGCAGTATTTT	CATSDGTSGSMGDTQYF
TRBD2	.	TRBV6-1	TRBJ2-7	TGTGCCAGCAGTGGTCTAGCGGGAGGGGCCTACGAGCAGTACTTC	CASSGLAGGAYEQYF
.	.	TRBV29-1	TRBJ2-4	TGCAGCGTTGTCTTTCAGTTGATAGCCAAAAACATTCAGTACTTC	CSVVFQLIAKNIQYF
.	.	TRBV5-6	TRBJ2-3	TGTGCCAGCAGCTTGGTAGGAGGGTCAGATACGCAGTATTTT	CASSLVGGSDTQYF
.	few	TRBV7-2	TRBJ2-1	TGTGCCAGCAGCTTAGTGAGACACAATGGGCTCAATGAGCAGTTCTTC	CASSLVRHNGLNEQFF
.	.	TRBV3-1	TRBJ1-1	TGTGCCAGCAGCCATACTGTAGAGAACACTGAAGCTTTCTTT	CASSHTVENTEAFF
.	.	TRBV20-1	TRBJ2-5	TGCAGTGCTGGGCCCGGAGGGGAGACCCAGTACTTC	CSAGPGGETQYF
.	.	TRBV4-3	TRBJ2-1	TGCGCCAGCAGCCAAGTTGGGGGCCCCAATGAGCAGTTCTTC	CASSQVGGPNEQFF
.	many	TRBV5-1	TRBJ1-1	TGCGCCAGCAGCCCGGAGAACACTGAAGCTTTCTTT	CASSPENTEAFF
.	few	TRBV10-3	TRBJ2-4	TGTGCCAGCCGACTTGAAGCCAAAAACATTCAGTACTTC	CASRLEAKNIQYF
.	.	TRBV20-1	TRBJ2-5	TGCAGTGCCCCAGCCCGAGGGAAGGCCCAGTACTTC	CSAPARGKAQYF
.	.	TRBV15	TRBJ2-2	TGTGCCACCAGCAGGAGGGGGGCCGTGTCGAACACCGGGGAGCTGTTTTTT	CATSRRGAVSNTGELFF
TRBD2	few	TRBV20-1	TRBJ2-3	TGCAGTGCTAAGCGGGGTAGCACAGATACGCAGTATTTT	CSAKRGSTDTQYF
TRBD1	.	TRBV28	TRBJ1-5	TGTGCCAGCAGGGCCGGACAGGGGACTAATCAGCCCCAGCATTTT	CASRAGQGTNQPQHF
TRBD2	few	TRBV20-1	TRBJ2-1	TGCAGTGCTTGGTTGCTAGCGGGGCCAGGAAATGAGCAGTTCTTC	CSAWLLAGPGNEQFF
.	few	TRBV19	TRBJ1-5	TGTGCCAGTAGTATAGATCAAGTTCAGCCCCAGCATTTT	CASSIDQVQPQHF
.	.	TRBV20-1	TRBJ2-7	TGCAGTGCTAGAGATCTCGGGCGCGGCTACGAGCAGTACTTC	CSARDLGRGYEQYF
TRBD1	few	TRBV20-1	TRBJ2-7	TGCAGTGCTAGACCTTTGGGGCAGGGGGCGTACGAGCAGTACTTC	CSARPLGQGAYEQYF
TRBD1	few	TRBV20-1	TRBJ2-1	TGCAGTGCATTCGACAGGGGAAAGAACAATGAGCAGTTCTTC	CSAFDRGKNNEQFF
TRBD1	.	TRBV29-1	TRBJ2-7	TGCAGCGTTCTTCTACAGGGGGCATTTCGCGAGCAGTACTTC	CSVLLQGAFREQYF
.	.	TRBV7-8	TRBJ1-2	TGTGCCAGCAGCTTTGGGGTAGACTATGGCTACACCTTC	CASSFGVDYGYTF
.	many	TRBV29-1	TRBJ2-7	TGCAGCGTTGGGGAGGATTCCTACGAGCAGTACTTC	CSVGEDSYEQYF
.	few	TRBV12-5	TRBJ2-1	TGTGCTAGTGGTTTGATCCGGGAGCAGCAGTTCTTC	CASGLIREQQFF
.	many	TRBV4-1	TRBJ2-2	TGCGCCAGCAGCTTCCGCGGCATGCGTGAGGAGCTGTTTTTT	CASSFRGMREELFF
.	many	TRBV12-3/TRBV12-4	TRBJ2-5	TGTGCCAGCAGTTTAAAGCTGAGCGGCCGGCGTCGGGCCCAGTACTTC	CASSLKLSGRRRAQYF
TRBD1	few	TRBV20-1	TRBJ2-7	TGCAGTGCTAGACAGGGGGACAGTTATTCGTACGAGCAGTACTTC	CSARQGDSYSYEQYF
TRBD1	.	TRBV20-1	TRBJ1-5	TGCAGTGCTAGAGATCCCACAGGGGAGGGCCAGCCCCAGCATTTT	CSARDPTGEGQPQHF
.	.	TRBV20-1	TRBJ1-2	TGCGGCAGTGTTGGTGCCTATGGCTACACCTTC	CGSVGAYGYTF
TRBD2	.	TRBV20-1	TRBJ2-2	TGCAGTGCAAGAGGACTAGCGGCTAAGGGGGAGCTGTTTTTT	CSARGLAAKGELFF
TRBD2	once	TRBV20-1	TRBJ2-1	TGCAGTGCTACTGTGGGAGGGCGGATTAATGAGCAGTTCTTC	CSATVGGRINEQFF
TRBD2	many	TRBV20-1	TRBJ2-1	TGCAGTGCTAGAGATCGGCTAGCGGGAGGGCCGGAGAATGAGCAGTTCTTC	CSARDRLAGGPENEQFF
.	.	TRBV30	TRBJ1-3	TGTGCCTGGAGTACTTTCCCCGGGCTCCCGAGGCACACCATATATTTT	CAWSTFPGLPRHTIYF
TRBD1	many	TRBV29-1	TRBJ2-5	TGCAGCGTTGATGACAGGGGATCTCGGGAGACCCAGTACTTC	CSVDDRGSRETQYF
TRBD2	.	TRBV5-6	TRBJ2-5	TGTGCCAGCAGCTTCCAGGCGGGAGACGGGGAGACCCAGTACTTC	CASSFQAGDGETQYF
TRBD1	.	TRBV6-1	TRBJ2-2	TGTGCCAGCACCATTACAGGGGGCCCCGGGGAGCTGTTTTTT	CASTITGGPGELFF
TRBD1	few	TRBV12-3/TRBV12-4	TRBJ2-7	TGTGCCAGCAGTCCGAACGACAGGGGAACCGACGAGCAGTACTTC	CASSPNDRGTDEQYF
.	few	TRBV25-1	TRBJ1-6	TGTGCCAGCAGTGAAACCGGCGGACTACCCCTCCACTTT	CASSETGGLPLHF
.	.	TRBV11-3	TRBJ2-1	TGTGCCAGCAGCCGACACAATACCTGGGATGAGCAGTTCTTC	CASSRHNTWDEQFF
TRBD2	few	TRBV30	TRBJ2-1	TGTGCCTGGAGTGGGACTAGCGGGAGGGCCGTCCTCTTC	CAWSGTSGRAVLF
.	few	TRBV5-1	TRBJ2-2	TGCGCCAGCAGCTTGGACATGCCGGTCACCGGGGAGCTGTTTTTT	CASSLDMPVTGELFF
.	.	TRBV7-2	TRBJ2-3	TGTGCCAGCAGCCGGGGGGCTAGCCGAACAGATACGCAGTATTTT	CASSRGASRTDTQYF
.	many	TRBV3-1	TRBJ1-3	TGTGCCAGCAGCCAAGGACACTCTGGAAACACCATATATTTT	CASSQGHSGNTIYF